These T cell receptor beta chains were read from a single sample in a study of neoadjuvant nivolumab and ipilimumab in lung cancer. Sequenced by immunoSEQ multiplex PCR; TCRdb stores in-frame clones only, minus some. Of 39,000 or so clones detected, 89% appear once; the ten largest clones hold 3% to 4%. The source material was peripheral blood, sampled before neoadjuvant nivolumab, alone or with ipilimumab. These receptors came from an adult with non-small cell lung cancer. The CDR3 runs from the conserved cysteine through the conserved F or W. D genes are given only for firm matches. The size field is filled for only some rows; it gives once, few, many or a size class.

CDR3 length,V gene,D gene,clone size,J gene,CDR3 DNA,CDR3 protein
16,TRBV7-9,NA,NA,TRBJ1-1,TGTGCCAGCAGCTTGATCCGCGAGACGTTGAACACTGAAGCTTTCTTT,CASSLIRETLNTEAFF
14,TRBV6-6,TRBD2,NA,TRBJ2-3,TGTGCCAGTGATTGGGCGGGAGGTACAGATACGCAGTATTTT,CASDWAGGTDTQYF
14,TRBV10-3,NA,NA,TRBJ1-2,TGTGCCATCAGTGAGGTGGACCGCCTCTATGGCTACACCTTC,CAISEVDRLYGYTF
14,TRBV7-9,TRBD1,NA,TRBJ1-2,TGTGCCAGCAGCTTACGGGACAGGGGTAGCGGCTACACCTTC,CASSLRDRGSGYTF
13,TRBV30,NA,NA,TRBJ1-3,TGTGCCTGGAACGCAGCCTCTGGAAACACCATATATTTT,CAWNAASGNTIYF
12,TRBV29-1,NA,NA,TRBJ2-5,TGCAGCGCAATAAACAGCCAAGAGACCCAGTACTTC,CSAINSQETQYF
12,TRBV6-1,TRBD1,NA,TRBJ2-4,TGTGCCAGCAGCGACAGGGGTAGGATTCAGTACTTC,CASSDRGRIQYF
14,TRBV2,NA,NA,TRBJ2-7,TGTGCCAGCAGTGTCAGGACTTACACCTACGAGCAGTACTTC,CASSVRTYTYEQYF
16,TRBV9,TRBD2,NA,TRBJ2-5,TGTGCCAGCAGCGTCTTCGCTAGCGGAGGTCCCGAGACCCAGTACTTC,CASSVFASGGPETQYF
12,TRBV4-3,NA,NA,TRBJ2-3,TGCGCCAGCAGCCAAGGGCCTTATACGCAGTATTTT,CASSQGPYTQYF
14,TRBV6-4,NA,few,TRBJ2-3,TGTGCCAGCAGTGAAAGCGGGAGCACAGATACGCAGTATTTT,CASSESGSTDTQYF
14,TRBV19,NA,NA,TRBJ1-1,TGTGCCAGTAGTATGACAGACAGGAACACTGAAGCTTTCTTT,CASSMTDRNTEAFF
16,TRBV27,TRBD2,NA,TRBJ2-2,TGTGCCAGCAGTACCATACTAGCGGGAGCTTCCGGGGAGCTGTTTTTT,CASSTILAGASGELFF
15,TRBV12-2,NA,NA,TRBJ2-2,TGTGCAAGTCGCGGACAGGGGGTGGACACCGGGGAGCTGTTTTTT,CASRGQGVDTGELFF
13,TRBV6-4,NA,NA,TRBJ2-1,TGTGCCAGCAGTGACCTAGGTGGCTATGAGCAGTTCTTC,CASSDLGGYEQFF
16,TRBV5-6,TRBD2,once,TRBJ2-3,TGTGCCAGCAGCTTGGATACGGGAGGGCCCGCAGATACGCAGTATTTT,CASSLDTGGPADTQYF
15,TRBV28,NA,NA,TRBJ2-7,TGTGCCAGCAGTTCCTTATCAGCGGAGGCCTACGAGCAGTACTTC,CASSSLSAEAYEQYF
12,TRBV6-6,NA,NA,TRBJ1-2,TGTGCCAGCGGAAGACCAAACTATGGCTACACCTTC,CASGRPNYGYTF
12,TRBV9,NA,NA,TRBJ2-1,TGTGCCAGCAGCGTATATTCTGCCGAGCAGTTCTTC,CASSVYSAEQFF
17,TRBV12-2,NA,NA,TRBJ1-2,TGTGCAAGTCGCTTAGCGAGGGGGGACAGGGGTAACTATGGCTACACCTTC,CASRLARGDRGNYGYTF
14,TRBV6-5,NA,NA,TRBJ1-3,TGTGCCAGCAGTTACGCGGGCTCCGGAAACACCATATATTTT,CASSYAGSGNTIYF
18,TRBV7-6,TRBD2,NA,TRBJ2-5,TGTGCCAGCAGCTTAGAAGCGCGACTAGCGGGAGTCTGGGAGACCCAGTACTTC,CASSLEARLAGVWETQYF
17,TRBV19,TRBD1,NA,TRBJ1-1,TGTGCCAGTACTGGACAGGGAGGTTTATGGTCGAACACTGAAGCTTTCTTT,CASTGQGGLWSNTEAFF
17,TRBV10-2,TRBD2,NA,TRBJ2-3,TGCGCCAGCACCCAGTGGTCGCTAGCGGGAGGCACAGATACGCAGTATTTT,CASTQWSLAGGTDTQYF
15,TRBV10-3,TRBD1,NA,TRBJ2-2,TGTGCCATCAGCACCGGGACAGACAACACCGGGGAGCTGTTTTTT,CAISTGTDNTGELFF
18,TRBV5-1,TRBD1,NA,TRBJ2-7,TGCGCCAGCAGCACATCGACAGGGGGTCATCCCCTTTCCTACGAGCAGTACTTC,CASSTSTGGHPLSYEQYF
16,TRBV6-4,NA,NA,TRBJ2-1,TGTGCCAGCAGTGACATCGCGGGTAGCTCCTACAATGAGCAGTTCTTC,CASSDIAGSSYNEQFF
14,TRBV4-2,NA,NA,TRBJ2-1,TGTGCCAGCAGCCTTCTGGGGGGTAGCAATGAGCAGTTCTTC,CASSLLGGSNEQFF